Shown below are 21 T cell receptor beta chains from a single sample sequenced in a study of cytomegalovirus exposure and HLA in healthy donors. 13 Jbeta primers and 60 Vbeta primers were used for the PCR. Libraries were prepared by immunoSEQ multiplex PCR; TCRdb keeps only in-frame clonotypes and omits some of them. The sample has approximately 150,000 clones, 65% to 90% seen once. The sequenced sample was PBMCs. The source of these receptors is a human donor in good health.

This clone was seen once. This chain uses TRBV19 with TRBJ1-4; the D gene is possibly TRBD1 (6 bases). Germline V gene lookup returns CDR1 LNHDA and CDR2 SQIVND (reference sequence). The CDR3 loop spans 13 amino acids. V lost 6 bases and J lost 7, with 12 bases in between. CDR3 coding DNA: TGTGCCAGTAGCAACAGGGAGAGTGAAAAACTGTTTTTT. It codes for CASSNRESEKLFF.

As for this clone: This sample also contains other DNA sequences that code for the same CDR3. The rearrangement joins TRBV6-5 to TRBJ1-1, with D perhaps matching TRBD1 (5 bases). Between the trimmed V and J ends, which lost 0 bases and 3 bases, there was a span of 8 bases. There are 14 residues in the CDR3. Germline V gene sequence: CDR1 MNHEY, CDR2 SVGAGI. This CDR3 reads CASSYSGGYTEAFF. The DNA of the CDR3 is TGTGCCAGCAGTTACTCGGGGGGGTACACTGAAGCTTTCTTT.

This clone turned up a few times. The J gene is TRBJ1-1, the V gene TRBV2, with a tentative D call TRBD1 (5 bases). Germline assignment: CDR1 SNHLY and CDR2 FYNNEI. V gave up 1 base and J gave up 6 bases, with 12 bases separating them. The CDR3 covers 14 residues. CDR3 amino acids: CASSEGGGRSEAFF. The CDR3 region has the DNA TGTGCCAGCAGTGAAGGGGGCGGGAGGTCTGAAGCTTTCTTT.

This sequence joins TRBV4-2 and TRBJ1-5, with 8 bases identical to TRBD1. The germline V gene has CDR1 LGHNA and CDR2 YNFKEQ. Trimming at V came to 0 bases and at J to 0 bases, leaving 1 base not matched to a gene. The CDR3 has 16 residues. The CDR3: CASSQETGVSNQPQHF. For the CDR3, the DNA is TGTGCCAGCAGCCAAGAGACAGGGGTTAGCAATCAGCCCCAGCATTTT.

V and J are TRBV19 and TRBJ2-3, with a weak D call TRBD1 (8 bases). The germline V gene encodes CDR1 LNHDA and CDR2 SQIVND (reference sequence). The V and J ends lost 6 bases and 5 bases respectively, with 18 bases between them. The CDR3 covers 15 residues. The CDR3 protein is CASSPGTGGVDTQYF. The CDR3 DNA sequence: TGTGCCAGTAGCCCGGGTACAGGGGGGGTAGATACGCAGTATTTT.

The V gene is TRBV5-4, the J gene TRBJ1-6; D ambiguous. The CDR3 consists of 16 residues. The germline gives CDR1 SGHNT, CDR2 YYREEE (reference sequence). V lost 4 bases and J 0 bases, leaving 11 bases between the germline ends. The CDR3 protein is CASSQSGSSYNSPLHF. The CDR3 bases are TGTGCCAGCAGCCAATCGGGGAGCTCCTATAATTCACCCCTCCACTTT.

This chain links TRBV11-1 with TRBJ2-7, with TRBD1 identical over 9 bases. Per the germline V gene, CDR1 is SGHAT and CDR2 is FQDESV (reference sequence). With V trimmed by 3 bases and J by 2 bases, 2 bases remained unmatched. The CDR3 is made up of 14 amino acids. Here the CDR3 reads CASSLWTGAYEQYF. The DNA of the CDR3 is TGTGCCAGCAGCTTGTGGACAGGGGCCTACGAGCAGTACTTC.

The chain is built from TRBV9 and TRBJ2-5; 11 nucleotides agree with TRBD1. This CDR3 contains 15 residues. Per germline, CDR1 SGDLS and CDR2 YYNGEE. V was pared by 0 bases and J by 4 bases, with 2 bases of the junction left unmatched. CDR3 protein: CASSVGGTGGETQYF. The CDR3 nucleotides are TGTGCCAGCAGCGTAGGGGGGACAGGGGGAGAGACCCAGTACTTC.

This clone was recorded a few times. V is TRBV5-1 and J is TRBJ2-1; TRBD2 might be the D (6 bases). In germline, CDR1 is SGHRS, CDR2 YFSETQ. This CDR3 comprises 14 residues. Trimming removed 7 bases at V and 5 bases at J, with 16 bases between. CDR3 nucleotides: TGCGCCAGCCGCGGGACGGCCGGGAACAATGAGCAGTTCTTC. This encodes CASRGTAGNNEQFF. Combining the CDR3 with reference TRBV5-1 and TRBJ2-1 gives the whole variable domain KAGVTQTPRYLIKTRGQQVTLSCSPISGHRSVSWYQQTPGQGLQFLFEYFSETQRNKGNFPGRFSGRQFSNSRSEMNVSTLELGDSALYLCASRGTAGNNEQFFGPGTRLTVL.

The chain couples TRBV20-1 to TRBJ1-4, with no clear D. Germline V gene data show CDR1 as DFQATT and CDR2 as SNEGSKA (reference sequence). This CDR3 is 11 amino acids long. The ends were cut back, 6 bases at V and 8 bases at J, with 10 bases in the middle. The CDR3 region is CSASRLEKLFF. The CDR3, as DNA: TGCAGTGCAAGCAGGCTAGAAAAACTGTTTTTT.

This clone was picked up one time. The CDR3 DNA is TGTGCCAGCAGTCTCGGTGTCGACACTGAAGCTTTCTTT. This translates into CASSLGVDTEAFF. This sequence joins TRBV27 and TRBJ1-1; no definite D call. V lost 5 bases and J lost 3, with 10 bases in between. From germline, CDR1 is MNHEY and CDR2 SMNVEV (reference sequence). CDR3 length equals 13 residues.

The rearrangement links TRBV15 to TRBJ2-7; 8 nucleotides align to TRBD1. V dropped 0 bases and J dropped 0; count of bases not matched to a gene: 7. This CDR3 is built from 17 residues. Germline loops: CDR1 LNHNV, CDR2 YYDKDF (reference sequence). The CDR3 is CATSRDVRDRPSYEQYF. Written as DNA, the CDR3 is TGTGCCACCAGCAGAGACGTCCGGGACAGGCCCTCCTACGAGCAGTACTTC.

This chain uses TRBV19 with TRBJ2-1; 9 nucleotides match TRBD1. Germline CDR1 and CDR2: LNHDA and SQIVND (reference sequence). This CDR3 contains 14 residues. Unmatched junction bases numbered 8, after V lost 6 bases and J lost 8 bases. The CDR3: CASRRTGEGDEQFF. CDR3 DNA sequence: TGTGCCAGTAGAAGGACAGGGGAAGGGGATGAGCAGTTCTTC. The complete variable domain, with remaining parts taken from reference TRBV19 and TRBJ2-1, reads DGGITQSPKYLFRKEGQNVTLSCEQNLNHDAMYWYRQDPGQGLRLIYYSQIVNDFQKGDIAEGYSVSREKKESFPLTVTSAQKNPTAFYLCASRRTGEGDEQFFGPGTRLTVL.

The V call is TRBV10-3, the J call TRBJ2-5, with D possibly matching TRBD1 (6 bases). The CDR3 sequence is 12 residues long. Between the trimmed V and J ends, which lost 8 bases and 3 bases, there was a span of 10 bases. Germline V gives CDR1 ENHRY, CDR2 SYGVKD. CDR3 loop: CAISSGEETQYF. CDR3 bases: TGTGCCATCTCTTCAGGGGAAGAGACCCAGTACTTC.

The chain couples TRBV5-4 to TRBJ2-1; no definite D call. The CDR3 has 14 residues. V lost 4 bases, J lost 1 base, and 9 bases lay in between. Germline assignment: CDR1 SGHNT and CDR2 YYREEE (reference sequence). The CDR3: CASSAADSYNEQFF. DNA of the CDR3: TGTGCCAGCAGCGCGGCGGATTCCTACAATGAGCAGTTCTTC.

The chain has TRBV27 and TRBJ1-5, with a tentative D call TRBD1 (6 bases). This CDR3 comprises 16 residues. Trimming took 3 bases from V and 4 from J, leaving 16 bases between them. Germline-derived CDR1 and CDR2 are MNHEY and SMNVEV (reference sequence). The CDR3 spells CASSFAGDIKNQPQHF. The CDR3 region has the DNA TGTGCCAGCAGTTTCGCTGGGGACATAAAGAATCAGCCCCAGCATTTT.

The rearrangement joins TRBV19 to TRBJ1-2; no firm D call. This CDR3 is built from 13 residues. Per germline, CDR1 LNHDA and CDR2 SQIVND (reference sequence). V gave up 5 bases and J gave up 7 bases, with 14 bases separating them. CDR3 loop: CASSREKASGYTF. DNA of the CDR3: TGTGCCAGTAGTCGGGAAAAGGCGTCTGGCTACACCTTC.

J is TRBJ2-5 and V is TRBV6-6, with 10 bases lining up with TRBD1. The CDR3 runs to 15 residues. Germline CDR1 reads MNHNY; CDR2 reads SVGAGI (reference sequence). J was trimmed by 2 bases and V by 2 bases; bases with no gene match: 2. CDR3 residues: CASSYRTGGQETQYF. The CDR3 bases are TGTGCCAGCAGTTACCGGACAGGGGGGCAAGAGACCCAGTACTTC.

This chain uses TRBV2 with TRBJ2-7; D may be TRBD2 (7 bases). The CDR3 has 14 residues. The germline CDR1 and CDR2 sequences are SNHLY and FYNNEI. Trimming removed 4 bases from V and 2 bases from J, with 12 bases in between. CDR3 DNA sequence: TGTGCCAGCAGTGCGGGCGGGGGCCCCTACGAGCAGTACTTC. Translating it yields CASSAGGGPYEQYF.

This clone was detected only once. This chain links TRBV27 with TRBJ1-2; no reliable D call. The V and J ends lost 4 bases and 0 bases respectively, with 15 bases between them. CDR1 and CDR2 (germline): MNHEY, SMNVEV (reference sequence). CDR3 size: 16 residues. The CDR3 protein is CASSSDWQEPNYGYTF. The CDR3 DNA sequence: TGTGCCAGCAGTTCGGACTGGCAGGAACCTAACTATGGCTACACCTTC.

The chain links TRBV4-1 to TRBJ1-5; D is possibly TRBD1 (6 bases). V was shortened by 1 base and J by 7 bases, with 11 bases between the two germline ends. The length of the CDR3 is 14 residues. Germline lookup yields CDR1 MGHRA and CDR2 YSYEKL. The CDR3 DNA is TGCGCCAGCAGCCAAGTGGGCAGGGGACAGCCCCAGCATTTT. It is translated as CASSQVGRGQPQHF.